This T cell receptor (beta chain) was observed in a study of T cells after yellow fever vaccination. Study-wide results and limits: The study noted that FACS-sorted repertoires could contain abundant clonotypes contaminating from the bulk population.

TCRdb re-derived calls from the 5' RACE reads in MiXCR, one entry per CDR3 protein. This table holds approximately 510,000 distinct CDR3 sequences, 21% found once. In the case of this clonotype: Its antigen remains unidentified.

This clonotype was obtained from a man younger than 35 who received the YFV17D yellow fever vaccine. The input for sequencing was PBMCs, taken more than 20 days after the first yellow fever vaccination.

The CDR3 loop is CASSLEQGSYTF. The CDR3 region has the DNA TGTGCCAGCAGCTTAGAACAGGGGAGCTACACCTTC. The V call is TRBV7-9, the J call TRBJ1-2, with 7 positions matching TRBD1. The V and J ends lost 1 base and 9 bases, in that order; junction bases with no gene match: 2. The V gene's germline CDR1 is SEHNR and CDR2 FQNEAQ (reference sequence). This CDR3 has 12 residues.